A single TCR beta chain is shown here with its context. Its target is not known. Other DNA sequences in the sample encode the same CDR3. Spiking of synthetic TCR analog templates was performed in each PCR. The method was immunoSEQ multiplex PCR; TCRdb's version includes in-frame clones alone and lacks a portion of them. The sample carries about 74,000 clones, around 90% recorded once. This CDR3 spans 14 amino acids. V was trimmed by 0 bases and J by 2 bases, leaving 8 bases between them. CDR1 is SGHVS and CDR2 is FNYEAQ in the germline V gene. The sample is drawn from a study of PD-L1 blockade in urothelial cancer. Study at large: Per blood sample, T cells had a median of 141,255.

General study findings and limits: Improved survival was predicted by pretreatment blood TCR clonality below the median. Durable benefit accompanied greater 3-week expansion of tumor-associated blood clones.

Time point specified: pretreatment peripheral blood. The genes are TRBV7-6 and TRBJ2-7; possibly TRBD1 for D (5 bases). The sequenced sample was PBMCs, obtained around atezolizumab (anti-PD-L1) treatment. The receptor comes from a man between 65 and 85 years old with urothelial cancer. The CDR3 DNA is TGTGCCAGCAGCTTAGCGGTAGGGGCCTACGAGCAGTACTTC. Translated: CASSLAVGAYEQYF.